This T cell receptor beta chain was recovered during a study of cytotoxic CD8 clonotypes in ibrutinib-treated CLL (dated by TCRdb to 2020 to 2023). Turning to the overall study: In this cohort, about 16 patients were treatment-naive and 11 to 12 were relapsed/refractory, while under 18 had unmutated IGHV. Partial responses were observed in some 24 patients and complete responses in 2; after a median follow-up of around 64 months, remission was maintained in 14 patients and progression was observed in roughly twelve. Response samples were taken after a median of 12 months on treatment, ranging from roughly 6 to 36 months. An average of about 250,000 productive templates and roughly 94,000 productive rearrangements was obtained per sample. Longitudinal samples were obtainable from 26 of the 86 participants in the trial. Cryopreserved peripheral blood mononuclear cells were collected at three points: before therapy, at response, and at either sustained remission or disease progression. Patients were still on ibrutinib when every remission and progressive disease sample was collected. Summary of the overall study and its limitations: Sustained-remission and progressing patients did not have matched sampling times, and lymph node repertoires were not examined. Clonality increased at ibrutinib response, stayed stable in sustained remission, and fell back toward baseline at progression. At baseline, clonality was higher than in age-matched healthy donors and showed a strong correlation with circulating CD8+ T-cell counts. Public clonotypes were found to be uncommon and were observed to contract or remain stable during treatment; the increase in clonality was shown to reflect expansion of private clonotypes at ibrutinib response.

The sample's time point label is to be understood as: approximately 11 months on ibrutinib. Approximately 2 micrograms of genomic DNA were extracted from cryopreserved PBMCs for TCR beta library preparation. High-throughput TCR beta sequencing was performed on longitudinal blood samples from CLL patients receiving ibrutinib monotherapy. Patients were enrolled in a phase 2 open-label single-center ibrutinib monotherapy trial. In the case of this clone: What antigen it recognizes has not been identified. Per-base quality was not reported, and no clone a single base away is much larger than it.

A MiSeq instrument was used for deep resolution sequencing, which targeted depths ranging from 1 in 1 million up to 1 in 200,000 T cells, with coverage averaging 10x for each clonotype. The immunoSEQ hsTCRB Kit was used to generate the TCR beta libraries. The study's own analysis went as follows. Data were analyzed with ImmunoSEQ Data Assistant and ImmunoSEQ Analyzer, with V, D and J genes assigned per IMGT definitions. Clonality was computed as one minus normalized Shannon entropy of productive rearrangement frequencies, ranging from 0 to 1. Public clonotype analysis was restricted to overrepresented clonotypes comprising at least 0.05% of each patient's repertoire. Repertoires from more than ten age-matched healthy donors in immuneACCESS were used as clonality controls. What TCRdb holds here is the immuneACCESS table cut down to in-frame rearrangements. Part of the clones is not present; checked against another copy, under half of the missing clones reflect an unresolved V gene, and the others are unexplained. V and J calls plus clone size are reproduced from that table; the DNA served to infer D and trimming. This sample holds about 140,000 clones; 77% were observed only once. The ten largest clones add up to around 30% of the sample.

As encoded in the germline V gene, CDR1 is SGHRS while CDR2 is YFSETQ. Trimming costs V 0 bases and J 1 base, and their ends lie 11 bases apart. Taken from cysteine to phenylalanine, the CDR3 has 15 residues. The kept DNA is CDR3 alone, 45 bases in frame from the first base. The chain is encoded by TRBV5-1 joined to TRBJ2-7; no D gene is confidently identified. The starting material was PBMCs, obtained after 12 months of ibrutinib treatment. The TCR originated in a human donor with chronic lymphocytic leukemia. The DNA reads TGCGCCAGCAGCTTGGTCGGGCTTACATCCTACGAGCAGTACTTC. Its protein reads: CASSLVGLTSYEQYF.